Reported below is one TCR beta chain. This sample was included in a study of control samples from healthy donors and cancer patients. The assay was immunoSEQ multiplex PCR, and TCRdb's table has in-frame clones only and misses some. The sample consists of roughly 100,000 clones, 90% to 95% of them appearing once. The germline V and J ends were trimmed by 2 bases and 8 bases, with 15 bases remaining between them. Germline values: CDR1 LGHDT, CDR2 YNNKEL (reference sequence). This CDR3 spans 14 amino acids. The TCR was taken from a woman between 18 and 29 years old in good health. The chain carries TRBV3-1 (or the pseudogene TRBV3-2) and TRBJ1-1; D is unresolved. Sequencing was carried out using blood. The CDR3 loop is CASSQSILGSEAFF. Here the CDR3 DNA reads TGTGCCAGCAGCCAAAGTATTCTAGGGTCCGAAGCTTTCTTT.